This TCR beta chain was found in a study of shared clonotypes between healthy human individuals. Findings of the study overall: Larger estimated richness was generally recorded for naive subsets relative to memory subsets.

Over several immunoSEQ plates, each subset's genomic DNA was distributed in even portions. TCRdb's table, derived via immunoSEQ multiplex PCR, lists solely in-frame clones and lacks some. The sample lists more than 1,200,000 clones, just under 99% occurring once. The authors divided CD4+ cells into CD45RA+ naive and CD45RA-negative memory subsets. In germline, CDR1 is LNHNV, CDR2 YYDKDF (reference sequence). Trimming removed 0 bases from V and 6 bases from J; junction bases left unmatched: 8. The CDR3 contains 16 residues. Turning to this clone: Its specificity is unknown.

The material sequenced was naive CD4+ T cells sorted from blood. Sample subset: CD45RA+ positively selected. The chain links TRBV15 to TRBJ1-2; 9 nucleotides match TRBD1. The clonotype comes from a man aged 25-40 years in good health. The CDR3 loop is CATSRDPWGQGDGYTF. CDR3 bases: TGTGCCACCAGCAGAGACCCGTGGGGACAGGGAGATGGCTACACCTTC.